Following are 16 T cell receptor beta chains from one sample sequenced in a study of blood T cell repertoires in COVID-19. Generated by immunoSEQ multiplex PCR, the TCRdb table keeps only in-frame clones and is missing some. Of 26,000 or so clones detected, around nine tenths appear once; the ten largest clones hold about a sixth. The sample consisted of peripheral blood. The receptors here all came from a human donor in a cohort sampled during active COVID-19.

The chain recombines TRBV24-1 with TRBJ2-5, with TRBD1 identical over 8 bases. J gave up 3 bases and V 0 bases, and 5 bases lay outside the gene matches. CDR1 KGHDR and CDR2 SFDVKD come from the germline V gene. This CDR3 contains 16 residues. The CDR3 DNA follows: TGTGCCACCAGTGATTTGGGGCGACAGGGGAAAGAGACCCAGTACTTC. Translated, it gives CATSDLGRQGKETQYF.

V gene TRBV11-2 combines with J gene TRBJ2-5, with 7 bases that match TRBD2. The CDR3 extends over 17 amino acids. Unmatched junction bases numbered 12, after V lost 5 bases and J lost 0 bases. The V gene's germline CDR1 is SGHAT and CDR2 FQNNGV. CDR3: CASSIPSGATYQETQYF. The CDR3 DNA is TGTGCCAGCAGCATTCCGAGCGGGGCCACGTACCAAGAGACCCAGTACTTC. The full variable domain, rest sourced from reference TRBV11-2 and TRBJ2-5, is EAGVAQSPRYKIIEKRQSVAFWCNPISGHATLYWYQQILGQGPKLLIQFQNNGVVDDSQLPKDRFSAERLKGVDSTLKIQPAKLEDSAVYLCASSIPSGATYQETQYFGPGTRLLVL.

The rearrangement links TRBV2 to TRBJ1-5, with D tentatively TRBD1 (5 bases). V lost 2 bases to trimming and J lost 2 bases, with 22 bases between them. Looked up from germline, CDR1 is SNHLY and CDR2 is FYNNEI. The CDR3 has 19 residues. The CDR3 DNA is TGTGCCAGCAGTGAATGGGGGGAAGGGATCGGTAGGGGCAATCAGCCCCAGCATTTT. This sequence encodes CASSEWGEGIGRGNQPQHF.

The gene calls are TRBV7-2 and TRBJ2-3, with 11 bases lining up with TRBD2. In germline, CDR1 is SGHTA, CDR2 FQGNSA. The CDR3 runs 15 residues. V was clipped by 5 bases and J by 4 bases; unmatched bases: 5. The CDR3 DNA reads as TGTGCCAGCAGCATTAGCGGGAGGGCCGCAGATACGCAGTATTTT. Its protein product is CASSISGRAADTQYF. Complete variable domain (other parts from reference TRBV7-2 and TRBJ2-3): GAGVSQSPSNKVTEKGKDVELRCDPISGHTALYWYRQSLGQGLEFLIYFQGNSAPDKSGLPSDRFSAERTGGSVSTLTIQRTQQEDSAVYLCASSISGRAADTQYFGPGTRLTVL.

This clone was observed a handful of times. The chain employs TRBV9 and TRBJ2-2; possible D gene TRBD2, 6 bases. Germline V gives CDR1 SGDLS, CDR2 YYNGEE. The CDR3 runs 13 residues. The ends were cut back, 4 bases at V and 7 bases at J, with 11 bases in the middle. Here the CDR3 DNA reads TGTGCCAGCAGCCCGGGCGGGGACGGGGAGCTGTTTTTT. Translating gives CASSPGGDGELFF.

This CDR3 is CASSSLANTEAFF. Written as DNA, the CDR3 is TGTGCCAGTTCCTCCTTGGCGAACACTGAAGCTTTCTTT. This chain joins TRBV27 and TRBJ1-1; no reliable D call. Trimming cost V 9 bases and J 1 base, with 12 bases left between them. CDR1 MNHEY and CDR2 SMNVEV come from the germline V gene (reference sequence). The CDR3 sequence is 13 residues long.

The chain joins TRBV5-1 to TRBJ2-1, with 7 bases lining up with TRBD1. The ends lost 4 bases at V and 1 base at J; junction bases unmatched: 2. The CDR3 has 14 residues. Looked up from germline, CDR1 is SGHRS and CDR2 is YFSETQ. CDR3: CASSVGQSYNEQFF. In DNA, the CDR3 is TGCGCCAGCAGCGTGGGACAGTCCTACAATGAGCAGTTCTTC.

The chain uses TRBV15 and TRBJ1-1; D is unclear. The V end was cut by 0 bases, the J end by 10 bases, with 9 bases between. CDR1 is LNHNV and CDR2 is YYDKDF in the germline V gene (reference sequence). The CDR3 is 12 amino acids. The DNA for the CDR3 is TGTGCCACCAGCAGAGATCTGGTGGCAGCTTTCTTT. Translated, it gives CATSRDLVAAFF. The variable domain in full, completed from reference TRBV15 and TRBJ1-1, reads DAMVIQNPRYQVTQFGKPVTLSCSQTLNHNVMYWYQQKSSQAPKLLFHYYDKDFNNEADTPDNFQSRRPNTSFCFLDIRSPGLGDTAMYLCATSRDLVAAFFGQGTRLTVV.

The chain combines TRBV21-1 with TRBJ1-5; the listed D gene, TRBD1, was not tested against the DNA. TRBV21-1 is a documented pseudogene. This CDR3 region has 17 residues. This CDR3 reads CASSKAKGQSSNQPQHF. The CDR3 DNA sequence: TGTGCCAGCAGCAAAGCTAAGGGGCAGAGTAGCAATCAGCCCCAGCATTTT.

The CDR3 loop reads CASSPPVGGLRETQYF. The CDR3 coding sequence is TGTGCCAGCTCACCACCAGTGGGAGGACTGAGAGAGACCCAGTACTTC. V usage is TRBV18 and J usage is TRBJ2-5; D is possibly TRBD2 (6 bases). Trimming removed 0 bases from V and 4 bases from J, with 15 bases in between. Looked up from germline, CDR1 is KGHSH and CDR2 is LQKENI. This CDR3 is built from 16 residues.

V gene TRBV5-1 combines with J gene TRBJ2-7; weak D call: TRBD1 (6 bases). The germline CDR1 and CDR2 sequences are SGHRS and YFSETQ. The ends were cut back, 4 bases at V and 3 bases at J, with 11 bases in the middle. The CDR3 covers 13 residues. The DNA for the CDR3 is TGCGCCAGCAGCCTAAACAGGGTCTACGAGCAGTACTTC. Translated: CASSLNRVYEQYF.

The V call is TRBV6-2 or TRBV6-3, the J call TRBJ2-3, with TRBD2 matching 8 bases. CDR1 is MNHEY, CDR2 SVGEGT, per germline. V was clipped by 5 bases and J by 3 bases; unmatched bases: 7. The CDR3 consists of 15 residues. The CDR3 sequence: CASSPVGGATDTQYF. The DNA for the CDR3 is TGTGCCAGCAGTCCCGTCGGGGGGGCGACAGATACGCAGTATTTT.

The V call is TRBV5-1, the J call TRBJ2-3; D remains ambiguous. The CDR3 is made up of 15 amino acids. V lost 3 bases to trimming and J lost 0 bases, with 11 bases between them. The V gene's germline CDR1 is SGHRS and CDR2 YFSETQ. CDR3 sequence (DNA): TGCGCCAGCAGCTCCCCCCCCGGGAGCACAGATACGCAGTATTTT. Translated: CASSSPPGSTDTQYF.

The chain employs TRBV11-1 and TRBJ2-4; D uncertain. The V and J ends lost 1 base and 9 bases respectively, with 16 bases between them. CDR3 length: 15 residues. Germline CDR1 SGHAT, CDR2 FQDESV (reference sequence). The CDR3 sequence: CASSLGSGHGGIQYF. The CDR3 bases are TGTGCCAGCAGCTTAGGCTCGGGTCACGGCGGCATTCAGTACTTC.

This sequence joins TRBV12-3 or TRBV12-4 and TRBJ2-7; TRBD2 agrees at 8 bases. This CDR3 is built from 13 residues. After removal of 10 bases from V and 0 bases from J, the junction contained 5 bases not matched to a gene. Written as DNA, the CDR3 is TGTGCCACGGCGACTAGCGACTCCTACGAGCAGTACTTC. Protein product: CATATSDSYEQYF.

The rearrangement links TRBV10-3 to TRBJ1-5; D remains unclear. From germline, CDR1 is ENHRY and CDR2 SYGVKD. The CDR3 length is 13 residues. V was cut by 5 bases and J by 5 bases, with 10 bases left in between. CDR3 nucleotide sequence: TGTGCCATCAGTACCGACGGAGATCAGCCCCAGCATTTT. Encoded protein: CAISTDGDQPQHF.